Presented here are 26 T cell receptor beta chains from one specimen sequenced in a study of cytomegalovirus exposure and HLA in healthy donors. The PCR used 60 Vbeta and 13 Jbeta primers. The table came from immunoSEQ multiplex PCR; TCRdb's copy has only in-frame clones and leaves some out. Its listing shows about 140,000 clones. The sample consisted of PBMCs. The receptor source for this set is a middle-aged man in good health and CMV-seronegative.

The chain employs TRBV18 and TRBJ2-3; the D gene is possibly TRBD2 (5 bases). V lost 0 bases and J lost 4, with 11 bases in between. CDR3 length: 15 amino acids. CDR1 is KGHSH, CDR2 LQKENI, per germline. This CDR3 reads CASSPPSSVPDTQYF. For the CDR3, the DNA is TGTGCCAGCTCACCACCCAGTAGCGTCCCAGATACGCAGTATTTT.

The CDR3 protein is CASSPTTGGLTDTQYF. The CDR3, as DNA: TGTGCCAGCAGCCCCACTACGGGGGGGCTCACAGATACGCAGTATTTT. V is TRBV11-3 and J is TRBJ2-3; 8 bases align to TRBD2. CDR1 SGHNT and CDR2 YENEEA come from the germline V gene. Losses at the gene ends were 5 bases for V and 2 bases for J; bases not matched to a gene: 9. CDR3 size: 16 residues.

This chain links TRBV5-6 with TRBJ1-2; TRBD1 is a possible D gene (5 bases). This CDR3 region has 13 residues. CDR1 is SGHDT and CDR2 is YYEEEE in the germline V gene. With 4 bases removed from V and 4 bases from J, the gap between germline ends came to 11 bases. The CDR3 loop reads CASSRDSIYGYTF. The CDR3 DNA reads as TGTGCCAGCAGCAGAGACAGCATCTATGGCTACACCTTC.

The J gene is TRBJ2-5, the V gene TRBV29-1; 8 nucleotides align to TRBD1. The germline V gene encodes CDR1 SQVTM and CDR2 ANQGSEA. The CDR3 sequence is 13 residues long. V lost 2 bases to trimming and J lost 4 bases; unmatched junction nucleotides: 3. CDR3 sequence reads: CSVEQGARETQYF. For the CDR3, the DNA is TGCAGCGTTGAACAGGGGGCTCGAGAGACCCAGTACTTC.

The J gene is TRBJ2-5, the V gene TRBV4-2, with 11 bases matching TRBD2. This CDR3 contains 15 residues. The trim removed 5 bases at V and 1 base at J, leaving 3 bases unmatched. Germline V gene lookup returns CDR1 LGHNA and CDR2 YNFKEQ. CDR3 residues: CASSALAGGQETQYF. The CDR3 DNA is TGTGCCAGCAGCGCCCTAGCGGGGGGCCAAGAGACCCAGTACTTC.

V usage is TRBV5-1 and J usage is TRBJ1-5; TRBD1 is a possible D gene (5 bases). Between the trimmed V and J ends, which lost 0 bases and 4 bases, there was a span of 8 bases. The germline CDR1 and CDR2 sequences are SGHRS and YFSETQ. The CDR3 has 14 amino acids. The CDR3, as DNA: TGCGCCAGCAGCTTGGGGACAACTAATCAGCCCCAGCATTTT. Protein: CASSLGTTNQPQHF.

The chain links TRBV5-1 to TRBJ2-5; TRBD2 matches 15 bases. Unmatched junction bases numbered 5, after V lost 0 bases and J lost 5 bases. The CDR3 covers 17 residues. The germline V gene encodes CDR1 SGHRS and CDR2 YFSETQ. This CDR3 is CASSLGTSGGAVETQYF. CDR3 DNA sequence: TGCGCCAGCAGCTTGGGGACTAGCGGGGGGGCCGTTGAGACCCAGTACTTC.

V usage is TRBV7-8 and J usage is TRBJ2-5; the D is unclear. The CDR3 extends over 16 amino acids. Germline V lookup: CDR1 SGHVS, CDR2 FQNEAQ. V was trimmed by 3 bases and J by 2 bases, leaving 16 bases between them. CDR3 in amino acids: CASSFPLTPIQETQYF. For the CDR3, the DNA is TGTGCCAGCAGCTTCCCTCTGACACCTATTCAAGAGACCCAGTACTTC.

The CDR3 DNA sequence: TGTGCCAGCAGTATTGACAGGTACAGCGAAAAACTGTTTTTT. Translating it yields CASSIDRYSEKLFF. The rearrangement links TRBV2 to TRBJ1-4; TRBD1 might be the D (6 bases). V was pared by 5 bases and J by 8 bases, with 15 bases between. Germline assignment: CDR1 SNHLY and CDR2 FYNNEI. The CDR3 is made up of 14 amino acids.

The chain recombines TRBV5-1 with TRBJ1-2; TRBD1 matches 9 bases. J was trimmed by 8 bases and V by 4 bases; bases with no gene match: 6. This CDR3 has 13 residues. The germline CDR1 and CDR2 sequences are SGHRS and YFSETQ. The CDR3 region is CASSPGTGRGYTF. In DNA form, the CDR3 reads TGCGCCAGCAGCCCTGGGACAGGGCGCGGCTACACCTTC.

The V and J genes are TRBV6-1 and TRBJ2-4; D remains ambiguous. The CDR3 has 19 residues. The germline gives CDR1 MNHNS, CDR2 SASEGT. Deletions cut 1 base from V and 0 bases from J, with 19 bases between. This chain's CDR3 is CASSEGGTQYILAKNIQYF. The DNA of the CDR3 is TGTGCCAGCAGTGAAGGAGGTACCCAATACATTCTAGCCAAAAACATTCAGTACTTC.

V gene TRBV4-3 combines with J gene TRBJ1-6; D call uncertain. Trimming took 0 bases from V and 3 from J, leaving 12 bases between them. Germline V gene sequence: CDR1 LGHNA, CDR2 YSLEER. CDR3 size: 17 residues. CDR3 sequence (DNA): TGCGCCAGCAGCCAAGACCCAGCGTCTTACTATAATTCACCCCTCCACTTT. Amino acid sequence: CASSQDPASYYNSPLHF.

The chain joins TRBV2 to TRBJ1-4; 10 bases are shared with TRBD1. The CDR3 has 14 residues. V gave up 2 bases and J gave up 7 bases; unmatched junction bases: 1. Per the germline V gene, CDR1 is SNHLY and CDR2 is FYNNEI. DNA for the CDR3: TGTGCCAGCAGTGAAAGGACAGGGGGTGAAAAACTGTTTTTT. It is translated as CASSERTGGEKLFF.

The rearrangement links TRBV11-2 to TRBJ2-3, with D maybe TRBD1 (6 bases). The V gene lost 5 bases and the J gene lost 3 bases, with 12 bases spanning the gap. Germline assignment: CDR1 SGHAT and CDR2 FQNNGV. CDR3 length: 14 amino acids. The CDR3 DNA follows: TGTGCCAGCAGCCTCTGGACAGAAACAGATACGCAGTATTTT. It translates to CASSLWTETDTQYF.

This chain joins TRBV7-2 and TRBJ1-1; 8 bases are shared with TRBD1. The CDR3 sequence is 14 residues long. V shed 5 bases, J shed 2 bases, and the junction held 4 bases outside the gene matches. Looked up from germline, CDR1 is SGHTA and CDR2 is FQGNSA. Here the CDR3 reads CASSTTGANTEAFF. The DNA for the CDR3 is TGTGCCAGCAGCACGACAGGGGCTAACACTGAAGCTTTCTTT.

The chain couples TRBV27 to TRBJ1-6; unclear D gene. Trimming shortened V by 3 bases and J by 7 bases, and 13 bases separated the two germline ends. The length of the CDR3 is 15 residues. Germline lookup yields CDR1 MNHEY and CDR2 SMNVEV (reference sequence). The DNA for the CDR3 is TGTGCCAGCAGTTTTAGGAGCCAAAGAAATTCACCCCTCCACTTT. Its protein product is CASSFRSQRNSPLHF.

The chain is built from TRBV5-4 and TRBJ1-1; D call uncertain. Between the trimmed V and J ends, which lost 5 bases and 1 base, there was a span of 15 bases. This CDR3 region has 15 residues. Germline V gene lookup returns CDR1 SGHNT and CDR2 YYREEE (reference sequence). The DNA of the CDR3 is TGTGCCAGCAGGCTCGAGACAAGCAAGAACACTGAAGCTTTCTTT. Protein: CASRLETSKNTEAFF. The full variable domain, its missing parts supplied by reference TRBV5-4 and TRBJ1-1, is ETGVTQSPTHLIKTRGQQVTLRCSSQSGHNTVSWYQQALGQGPQFIFQYYREEENGRGNFPPRFSGLQFPNYSSELNVNALELDDSALYLCASRLETSKNTEAFFGQGTRLTVV.

V and J are TRBV2 and TRBJ2-7, with 7 bases aligning to TRBD1. The V segment lost 9 bases and the J segment 5 bases; nucleotides outside the gene matches: 13. The CDR3 runs to 14 residues. Germline CDR1 reads SNHLY; CDR2 reads FYNNEI. The CDR3 DNA reads as TGTGCCAGTTCTCTGACAGGGAGCTTGGACGAGCAGTACTTC. Amino acid sequence: CASSLTGSLDEQYF.

The chain couples TRBV29-1 to TRBJ1-2, with 8 bases identical to TRBD1. This CDR3 is built from 13 residues. From germline, CDR1 is SQVTM and CDR2 ANQGSEA. The J segment lost 3 bases and the V segment lost 3 bases, leaving 3 bases of the junction unmatched. The chain's CDR3 is CSVEDRAYYGYTF. The CDR3 DNA follows: TGCAGCGTTGAGGACAGGGCCTACTATGGCTACACCTTC.

DNA for the CDR3: TGTGCCAGCAGCTTGCTACAGGCGAACACTGAAGCTTTCTTT. Residues: CASSLLQANTEAFF. The chain is built from TRBV5-4 and TRBJ1-1; D perhaps matches TRBD1 (5 bases). The CDR3 sequence is 14 residues long. Germline lookup yields CDR1 SGHNT and CDR2 YYREEE (reference sequence). Between the trimmed V and J ends, which lost 1 base and 1 base, there was a span of 8 bases.

This chain connects TRBV25-1 to TRBJ1-3; 7 bases line up with TRBD1. The germline V gene encodes CDR1 MGHDK and CDR2 SYGVNS. The CDR3 runs 14 residues. Germline trimming cut 5 bases from V and 1 base from J; bases unmatched to any gene: 2. In nucleotides, the CDR3 is TGTGCCAGCAGTCAACAGGGGTCTGGAAACACCATATATTTT. Its translation is CASSQQGSGNTIYF.

The chain has TRBV15 and TRBJ2-1, with TRBD2 matching over 8 bases. Trimming took 6 bases from V and 8 from J; bases not matched to a gene: 15. Looked up from germline, CDR1 is LNHNV and CDR2 is YYDKDF (reference sequence). CDR3 length equals 16 residues. CDR3 coding DNA: TGTGCCACCAGTCCTCTCGGGGGGGCCCCTGGGGATGAGCAGTTCTTC. This translates into CATSPLGGAPGDEQFF. The full variable domain, in which reference TRBV15 and TRBJ2-1 provide the parts outside the CDR3, is DAMVIQNPRYQVTQFGKPVTLSCSQTLNHNVMYWYQQKSSQAPKLLFHYYDKDFNNEADTPDNFQSRRPNTSFCFLDIRSPGLGDTAMYLCATSPLGGAPGDEQFFGPGTRLTVL.

The chain combines TRBV7-9 with TRBJ2-2, with 8 bases matching TRBD2. Germline V gene data show CDR1 as SEHNR and CDR2 as FQNEAQ (reference sequence). The CDR3 loop spans 14 amino acids. J was trimmed by 7 bases and V by 5 bases; bases with no gene match: 6. The CDR3 sequence: CASSPGLAGGELFF. CDR3 coding DNA: TGTGCCAGCAGCCCCGGACTAGCAGGCGGGGAGCTGTTTTTT.

With regard to this clone: Different DNA sequences within this sample yield the same CDR3. The chain joins TRBV7-2 to TRBJ1-1; D remains ambiguous. Trimming shortened V by 1 base and J by 1 base, and 4 bases separated the two germline ends. The CDR3 runs to 13 residues. Per the germline V gene, CDR1 is SGHTA and CDR2 is FQGNSA. The CDR3 spells CASSLDTNTEAFF. CDR3 coding DNA: TGTGCCAGCAGCTTAGACACGAACACTGAAGCTTTCTTT.

The genes are TRBV5-8 and TRBJ2-1; TRBD1 matches 9 bases. The CDR3 is 14 amino acids. With V trimmed by 2 bases and J by 8 bases, 5 bases remained unmatched. Germline V gene data show CDR1 as SGHTS and CDR2 as YDEGEE. The CDR3, as DNA: TGTGCCAGCAGCTTCGGGACAGGGACCTATGAGCAGTTCTTC. It translates to CASSFGTGTYEQFF.

The CDR3 coding sequence is TGTGCCAGCAGCATCGGGACAGGGGGACAGCCCCAGCATTTT. This sequence encodes CASSIGTGGQPQHF. The chain couples TRBV7-2 to TRBJ1-5, with 11 bases identical to TRBD1. Germline loops: CDR1 SGHTA, CDR2 FQGNSA. V lost 5 bases, J lost 7 bases, and 4 bases stayed unmatched. The CDR3 is 14 residues long.